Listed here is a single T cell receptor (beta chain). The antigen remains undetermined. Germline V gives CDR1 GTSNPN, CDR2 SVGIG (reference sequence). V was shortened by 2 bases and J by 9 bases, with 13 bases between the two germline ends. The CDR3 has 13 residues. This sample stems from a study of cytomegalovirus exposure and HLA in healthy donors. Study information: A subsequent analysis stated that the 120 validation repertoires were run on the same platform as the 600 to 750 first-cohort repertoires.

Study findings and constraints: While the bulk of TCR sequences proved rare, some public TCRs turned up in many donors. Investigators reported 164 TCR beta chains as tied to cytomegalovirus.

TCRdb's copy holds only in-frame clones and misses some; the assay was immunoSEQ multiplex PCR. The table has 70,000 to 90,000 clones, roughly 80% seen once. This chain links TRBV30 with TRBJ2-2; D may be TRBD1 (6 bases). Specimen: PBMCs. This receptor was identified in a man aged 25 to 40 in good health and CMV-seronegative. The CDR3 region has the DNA TGTGCCTGGAGTTACAGGGTCTCGAGGGAGCTGTTTTTT. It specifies CAWSYRVSRELFF.